This T cell receptor beta chain was recovered during a study of control samples from healthy donors and cancer patients. Clones were sequenced by immunoSEQ multiplex PCR, and TCRdb holds only the in-frame ones, with some missing. The sample yields roughly 52,000 clones, 95% to 97% seen once. The CDR3 loop spans 15 amino acids. Germline V lookup: CDR1 SNHLY, CDR2 FYNNEI. J was trimmed by 4 bases and V by 6 bases; bases with no gene match: 5. The V call is TRBV2, the J call TRBJ2-2; 10 nucleotides align to TRBD2. Input material: blood. This sequence originates from a woman between 25 and 40 years old in good health. Here the CDR3 reads CASRVAGGGTGELFF. CDR3 sequence (DNA): TGTGCCAGCAGAGTAGCGGGAGGTGGCACCGGGGAGCTGTTTTTT.